The 11 T cell receptor beta chains reported below all come from one sample, sequenced in a study of cytomegalovirus exposure and HLA in healthy donors. With 60 Vbeta and 13 Jbeta primers, the PCR was carried out. Produced via immunoSEQ multiplex PCR; TCRdb's table is partial and in-frame only. This table has over 120,000 clones, around 80% appearing once. What was sequenced was PBMCs. Receptors were obtained from a woman in her twenties or thirties in good health and CMV-seronegative.

J is TRBJ1-4 and V is TRBV7-9; TRBD1 might be the D (5 bases). Germline-derived CDR1 and CDR2 are SEHNR and FQNEAQ (reference sequence). CDR3 length: 13 residues. V lost 3 bases and J lost 6, with 8 bases in between. In nucleotides, the CDR3 is TGTGCCAGCAGCTTGGACACCTATGAAAAACTGTTTTTT. It encodes CASSLDTYEKLFF. Full variable domain (missing parts from reference TRBV7-9 and TRBJ1-4): DTGVSQNPRHKITKRGQNVTFRCDPISEHNRLYWYRQTLGQGPEFLTYFQNEAQLEKSRLLSDRFSAERPKGSFSTLEIQRTEQGDSAMYLCASSLDTYEKLFFGSGTQLSVL.

The J gene is TRBJ2-1, the V gene TRBV13; 9 bases match TRBD1. This CDR3 has 18 residues. With 5 bases clipped from V and 6 bases from J, the junction kept 17 bases outside the gene matches. CDR1 and CDR2 (germline): PRHDT, FYEKMQ (reference sequence). CDR3 loop: CASSPRNRGPLFANEQFF. The CDR3 DNA reads as TGTGCCAGCAGCCCCCGAAACAGGGGGCCCCTGTTCGCCAATGAGCAGTTCTTC.

V usage is TRBV5-4 and J usage is TRBJ2-7; 11 nucleotides agree with TRBD2. This CDR3 is built from 15 residues. Germline CDR1 and CDR2: SGHNT and YYREEE (reference sequence). Trimming at V came to 2 bases and at J to 2 bases, leaving 3 bases not matched to a gene. DNA of the CDR3: TGTGCCAGCAGCTTAGGGACTAGCGGAGCCTACGAGCAGTACTTC. Residues: CASSLGTSGAYEQYF.

Only a few counts were recorded for this clone. The chain couples TRBV7-9 to TRBJ2-7, with 9 bases fitting TRBD2. Germline V gene lookup returns CDR1 SEHNR and CDR2 FQNEAQ (reference sequence). CDR3 length: 15 amino acids. V trimming: 4 bases; J trimming: 2 bases; junction bases outside the gene matches: 6. CDR3 nucleotides: TGTGCCAGCAGCTCGATGACTAGCGGTACCTACGAGCAGTACTTC. The encoded protein is CASSSMTSGTYEQYF.

This chain joins TRBV29-1 and TRBJ1-2; D unclear. Trimming pared 8 bases from V and 0 bases from J, leaving 10 bases between. CDR1 is SQVTM, CDR2 ANQGSEA, per germline. The CDR3 length is 12 residues. The CDR3 loop reads CSTGGANYGYTF. The CDR3 nucleotides are TGCAGCACCGGTGGAGCTAACTATGGCTACACCTTC. The whole variable domain, filled in from reference TRBV29-1 and TRBJ1-2, reads SAVISQKPSRDICQRGTSLTIQCQVDSQVTMMFWYRQQPGQSLTLIATANQGSEATYESGFVIDKFPISRPNLTFSTLTVSNMSPEDSSIYLCSTGGANYGYTFGSGTRLTVV.

This clone appeared a few times. This chain uses TRBV5-1 with TRBJ2-1; D is perhaps TRBD1 (6 bases). CDR1 is SGHRS, CDR2 YFSETQ, per germline. V was pared by 7 bases and J by 7 bases, with 15 bases between. CDR3 size: 13 residues. The CDR3 DNA reads TGCGCCAGCTCACAGGGTAATGTGAATGAGCAGTTCTTC. The encoded protein is CASSQGNVNEQFF.

The rearrangement uses TRBV30 and TRBJ1-4; D possibly corresponds to TRBD1 (5 bases). This CDR3 region has 14 residues. Germline CDR1 is GTSNPN and CDR2 is SVGIG (reference sequence). Trimming removed 0 bases at V and 5 bases at J, with 10 bases between. The CDR3 coding sequence is TGTGCCTGGAGTGTACTGGGGCAGAATGAAAAACTGTTTTTT. Protein sequence: CAWSVLGQNEKLFF.

This chain links TRBV4-1 with TRBJ1-1; tentative D call: TRBD1 (5 bases). The CDR3 is 17 residues long. V lost 4 bases and J 1 base, leaving 19 bases between the germline ends. From germline, CDR1 is MGHRA and CDR2 YSYEKL. CDR3 region: CASSRSRLEGPNTEAFF. The CDR3 bases are TGCGCCAGCAGCCGATCCCGCTTGGAGGGACCGAACACTGAAGCTTTCTTT.

The V call is TRBV5-4, the J call TRBJ2-1; TRBD2 agrees at 7 bases. This CDR3 is built from 15 residues. V shed 5 bases and J 0 bases; nucleotides not matched to a gene: 5. Germline V lookup: CDR1 SGHNT, CDR2 YYREEE (reference sequence). The CDR3 is CASRPGEGSYNEQFF. For the CDR3, the DNA is TGTGCCAGCAGGCCTGGGGAGGGCTCCTACAATGAGCAGTTCTTC.

This chain joins TRBV5-4 and TRBJ2-3, with 11 positions matching TRBD2. Germline values: CDR1 SGHNT, CDR2 YYREEE (reference sequence). Germline trimming cut 3 bases from V and 3 bases from J; bases unmatched to any gene: 6. The CDR3 is 16 amino acids. In DNA form, the CDR3 reads TGTGCCAGCAGCTCCGGGCTAGCGGGAGGTACAGATACGCAGTATTTT. Its protein is CASSSGLAGGTDTQYF.

This clone was seen a handful of times. The chain links TRBV7-2 to TRBJ1-2, with D unresolved. CDR1 and CDR2 (germline): SGHTA, FQGNSA. The CDR3 sequence is 17 residues long. V dropped 0 bases and J dropped 3 bases, with 17 bases sitting between them. The CDR3 loop is CASSLAHTPDKDYGYTF. The CDR3 coding sequence is TGTGCCAGCAGCTTAGCCCACACCCCTGACAAAGACTATGGCTACACCTTC.